The rows below give T cell receptor beta chains drawn from one sample of a study of T cell responses to AZD1222 COVID-19 vaccine. Data came from immunoSEQ multiplex PCR; TCRdb stores just in-frame clones and leaves some out. Here the sample spans 150,000 to 160,000 clones, about 85% being singletons. The material was peripheral blood, obtained on day 0 of AZD1222 vaccination. These TCRs come from an adult in good health. The CDR3 runs from the conserved cysteine through the conserved F or W. The order of the fields is V gene, D gene, clone size, J gene, CDR3 protein, CDR3 DNA. D genes are given only for firm matches. Some rows have no size entry. The others give once, few or many, or a class for an expanded clone.

V gene: TRBV3-1/TRBV3-2; D gene: -; clone size: -; J gene: TRBJ2-1; CDR3 protein: CASSPGLVRGGQFF; CDR3 DNA: TGTGCCAGCAGCCCAGGCCTGGTGAGGGGAGGGCAGTTCTTC
V gene: TRBV27; D gene: -; clone size: -; J gene: TRBJ2-1; CDR3 protein: CASIAGTYNEQFF; CDR3 DNA: TGTGCCAGCATCGCCGGAACCTACAATGAGCAGTTCTTC
V gene: TRBV10-3; D gene: TRBD1; clone size: once; J gene: TRBJ1-2; CDR3 protein: CAISGQGIYGYTF; CDR3 DNA: TGTGCCATCAGCGGACAGGGGATCTATGGCTACACCTTC
V gene: TRBV7-9; D gene: TRBD2; clone size: -; J gene: TRBJ2-3; CDR3 protein: CASSLLSREGDTQYF; CDR3 DNA: TGTGCCAGCAGCTTATTATCCAGGGAGGGAGATACGCAGTATTTT
V gene: TRBV7-9; D gene: -; clone size: -; J gene: TRBJ2-7; CDR3 protein: CASSLMEYDEQYF; CDR3 DNA: TGTGCCAGCAGCTTAATGGAGTATGACGAGCAGTACTTC
V gene: TRBV12-3/TRBV12-4; D gene: -; clone size: -; J gene: TRBJ2-1; CDR3 protein: CASRANEQFF; CDR3 DNA: TGTGCCAGCCGAGCTAATGAGCAGTTCTTC
V gene: TRBV6-5; D gene: -; clone size: -; J gene: TRBJ2-3; CDR3 protein: CASRYVTTDTQYF; CDR3 DNA: TGTGCCAGCAGATACGTCACCACAGATACGCAGTATTTT
V gene: TRBV12-2; D gene: -; clone size: once; J gene: TRBJ1-5; CDR3 protein: CASRQGRGLGAQHF; CDR3 DNA: TGTGCAAGTCGCCAAGGAAGGGGCCTAGGGGCCCAGCATTTT
V gene: TRBV19; D gene: TRBD1; clone size: -; J gene: TRBJ2-7; CDR3 protein: CASSPRGGTGSYEQYF; CDR3 DNA: TGTGCCAGTAGTCCCCGGGGCGGGACAGGGTCCTACGAGCAGTACTTC
V gene: TRBV7-3; D gene: -; clone size: few; J gene: TRBJ1-5; CDR3 protein: CASSPPSNNSNQPQHF; CDR3 DNA: TGTGCCAGCAGCCCGCCTTCGAATAATAGCAATCAGCCCCAGCATTTT
V gene: TRBV19; D gene: -; clone size: few; J gene: TRBJ1-6; CDR3 protein: CASSSDRNNSPLHF; CDR3 DNA: TGTGCCAGTAGTTCCGACAGGAATAATTCACCCCTCCACTTT
V gene: TRBV27; D gene: TRBD1; clone size: -; J gene: TRBJ1-5; CDR3 protein: CASSPGQGRKIGQPQHF; CDR3 DNA: TGTGCCAGCAGCCCCGGACAGGGACGTAAGATCGGTCAGCCCCAGCATTTT
V gene: TRBV7-2; D gene: -; clone size: -; J gene: TRBJ1-5; CDR3 protein: CASSLGGERPQHF; CDR3 DNA: TGTGCCAGCAGCTTAGGAGGAGAGAGGCCCCAGCATTTT
V gene: TRBV20-1; D gene: -; clone size: -; J gene: TRBJ1-5; CDR3 protein: CSASGGNSNQPQHF; CDR3 DNA: TGCAGTGCTAGTGGCGGAAATAGCAATCAGCCCCAGCATTTT
V gene: TRBV5-5; D gene: -; clone size: -; J gene: TRBJ1-1; CDR3 protein: CASSLDAGASFGAFF; CDR3 DNA: TGTGCCAGCAGCTTGGACGCAGGGGCGAGCTTCGGAGCTTTCTTT
V gene: TRBV19; D gene: TRBD1; clone size: -; J gene: TRBJ1-3; CDR3 protein: CASSMGTGAGNTIYF; CDR3 DNA: TGTGCCAGTAGTATGGGGACAGGGGCTGGAAACACCATATATTTT
V gene: TRBV5-4; D gene: -; clone size: -; J gene: TRBJ1-5; CDR3 protein: CASRPGPSSNQPQHF; CDR3 DNA: TGTGCCAGCAGACCTGGACCTTCGAGCAATCAGCCCCAGCATTTT